These 31 T cell receptor beta chains originate from one sample sequenced in a study of blood T cell repertoires in COVID-19. Clones were sequenced by immunoSEQ multiplex PCR, and TCRdb holds only the in-frame ones, with some missing. Here the sample spans 200,000 to 250,000 clones, about 90% being singletons. The sample taken for sequencing was peripheral blood. The receptors stem from a woman aged 60-75 years with acute or convalescent COVID-19.

This clone was observed a single time. The V and J genes are TRBV18 and TRBJ2-1; 8 bases agree with TRBD1. The CDR3 is 14 residues long. Germline-derived CDR1 and CDR2 are KGHSH and LQKENI. The J segment lost 2 bases and the V segment lost 8 bases, leaving 5 bases of the junction unmatched. CDR3 bases: TGTGCCAGCACAACACAGGGGGCCTACAATGAGCAGTTCTTC. Protein: CASTTQGAYNEQFF.

The chain is built from TRBV6-6 and TRBJ1-1; D ambiguous. The CDR3 covers 15 residues. Trimming took off 5 bases at V and 0 bases at J, with 13 bases between the two ends. Germline V gene sequence: CDR1 MNHNY, CDR2 SVGAGI (reference sequence). The CDR3 nucleotides read TGTGCCAGCAGTATAAAGGGAGGGATGAACACTGAAGCTTTCTTT. Protein sequence: CASSIKGGMNTEAFF.

The rearrangement uses TRBV19 and TRBJ1-5, with 11 nucleotides matching TRBD1. From germline, CDR1 is LNHDA and CDR2 SQIVND (reference sequence). The V gene end was trimmed by 5 bases and the J gene end by 7 bases; junction bases not matched to a gene: 7. The CDR3 totals 15 residues. The CDR3 DNA reads TGTGCCAGTAGTGTCGGACAGGGGGCTTACCAGCCCCAGCATTTT. Protein sequence: CASSVGQGAYQPQHF.

This chain uses TRBV28 with TRBJ1-4; D is ambiguous. CDR1 and CDR2 (germline): MDHEN, SYDVKM. The CDR3 consists of 14 residues. V dropped 10 bases and J dropped 5 bases, with 17 bases sitting between them. Written as DNA, the CDR3 is TGTGCCACCCATCTAGGAACGCTGAATGAAAAACTGTTTTTT. Translated: CATHLGTLNEKLFF.

The rearrangement uses TRBV10-3 and TRBJ1-1, with 8 nucleotides matching TRBD1. CDR3 length: 13 residues. Germline CDR1 is ENHRY and CDR2 is SYGVKD. The V gene end was trimmed by 3 bases and the J gene end by 8 bases; junction bases not matched to a gene: 5. The CDR3 DNA is TGTGCCATCAGTGAACGGGACAGGAAAGAAGCTTTCTTT. This codes for CAISERDRKEAFF.

V and J are TRBV5-1 and TRBJ2-1, with 11 bases lining up with TRBD2. The germline V gene encodes CDR1 SGHRS and CDR2 YFSETQ. The CDR3 covers 15 residues. The ends lost 6 bases at V and 6 bases at J; junction bases unmatched: 8. The CDR3 DNA reads TGCGCCAGCACCCGACTAGCGGGGAGCTCCAATGAGCAGTTCTTC. This sequence encodes CASTRLAGSSNEQFF.

This chain uses TRBV2 with TRBJ1-4, with TRBD1 as a possible D gene (5 bases). V gave up 0 bases and J gave up 8 bases, with 10 bases separating them. The CDR3 spans 14 residues. The germline gives CDR1 SNHLY, CDR2 FYNNEI. CDR3 in DNA: TGTGCCAGCAGTGAAGCTGGGGGGAACGAAAAACTGTTTTTT. Its protein is CASSEAGGNEKLFF.

V is TRBV14 and J is TRBJ2-1; TRBD2 matches at 13 bases. V lost 4 bases to trimming and J lost 9 bases; unmatched junction nucleotides: 9. Germline V gene data show CDR1 as SGHDN and CDR2 as FVKESK. The CDR3 has 16 amino acids. CDR3 loop: CASSPLTSGRKGEQFF. The DNA for the CDR3 is TGTGCCAGCAGCCCCCTGACTAGCGGGAGGAAGGGTGAGCAGTTCTTC.

The chain carries TRBV6-1 and TRBJ2-7; possibly TRBD1 for D (5 bases). From germline, CDR1 is MNHNS and CDR2 SASEGT. The CDR3 spans 15 residues. Trimming cost V 2 bases and J 4 bases, with 15 bases left between them. CDR3: CASSERGGYRYEQYF. The CDR3 region has the DNA TGTGCCAGCAGTGAAAGGGGCGGTTACCGGTACGAGCAGTACTTC.

CDR3 coding DNA: TGTGCCAGCAGGGGGGTGCCGAGAGGCAGGGGCCAGCCCCAGCATTTT. Protein product: CASRGVPRGRGQPQHF. V is TRBV28 and J is TRBJ1-5; D may be TRBD1 (6 bases). Germline-derived CDR1 and CDR2 are MDHEN and SYDVKM. The germline V and J ends were trimmed by 6 bases and 7 bases, with 22 bases remaining between them. This CDR3 has 16 residues.

The gene calls are TRBV18 and TRBJ1-6, with 8 bases matching TRBD1. Germline CDR1 KGHSH, CDR2 LQKENI. The CDR3 covers 14 residues. The V segment lost 6 bases and the J segment 7 bases; nucleotides outside the gene matches: 5. For the CDR3, the DNA is TGTGCCAGCTCCACCGGGACAGGCAATTCACCCCTCCACTTT. Protein product: CASSTGTGNSPLHF.

The chain is built from TRBV7-2 and TRBJ2-7; 7 positions match TRBD1. This CDR3 has 13 residues. V lost 4 bases, J lost 4 bases, and 4 bases stayed unmatched. Germline values: CDR1 SGHTA, CDR2 FQGNSA. The CDR3 sequence is CASSSGQVYEQYF. CDR3 nucleotides: TGTGCCAGCAGCTCCGGACAGGTATACGAGCAGTACTTC.

This clone was counted only a few times. The V call is TRBV7-3, the J call TRBJ2-7, with TRBD1 matching 11 bases. This CDR3 contains 14 residues. Germline V gene data show CDR1 as SGHTA and CDR2 as FQGTGA. Unmatched junction bases numbered 5, after V lost 4 bases and J lost 6 bases. This CDR3 is CASSSWTGGSEQYF. The CDR3, as DNA: TGTGCCAGCAGCTCGTGGACAGGGGGCTCCGAGCAGTACTTC.

The table lists this clone with a count of one. This chain's CDR3 is CSVEIGYTEAFF. DNA for the CDR3: TGCAGCGTTGAAATCGGGTACACTGAAGCTTTCTTT. The chain employs TRBV29-1 and TRBJ1-1, with D uncertain. Germline V gene lookup returns CDR1 SQVTM and CDR2 ANQGSEA. The CDR3 sequence is 12 residues long. The V end lost 2 bases, the J end lost 3 bases, and 7 bases lay between the germline ends. Full variable domain (remainder filled in from reference TRBV29-1 and TRBJ1-1): SAVISQKPSRDICQRGTSLTIQCQVDSQVTMMFWYRQQPGQSLTLIATANQGSEATYESGFVIDKFPISRPNLTFSTLTVSNMSPEDSSIYLCSVEIGYTEAFFGQGTRLTVV.

The chain is built from TRBV28 and TRBJ1-2; 7 bases are a match to TRBD1. CDR3 size: 13 residues. Germline-derived CDR1 and CDR2 are MDHEN and SYDVKM. J gave up 4 bases and V 8 bases, and 7 bases lay outside the gene matches. CDR3 sequence: CASAGQKRYGYTF. CDR3 nucleotides: TGTGCCAGCGCGGGACAGAAGCGCTATGGCTACACCTTC.

V is TRBV10-3 and J is TRBJ1-1; D possibly corresponds to TRBD1 (5 bases). V lost 6 bases and J lost 0, with 14 bases in between. The CDR3 spans 15 residues. The V gene's germline CDR1 is ENHRY and CDR2 SYGVKD. The CDR3 sequence is CAISPGQQMNTEAFF. CDR3 DNA sequence: TGTGCCATCAGCCCCGGACAACAGATGAACACTGAAGCTTTCTTT.

The gene calls are TRBV6-1 and TRBJ1-6; D is unclear. Trimming stripped 1 base from V and 0 bases from J, with 10 bases between. The CDR3 totals 17 residues. Germline loops: CDR1 MNHNS, CDR2 SASEGT. CDR3 sequence reads: CASSEVPVFSYNSPLHF. The CDR3 nucleotides are TGTGCCAGCAGTGAAGTTCCAGTCTTCTCCTATAATTCACCCCTCCACTTT.

In DNA form, the CDR3 reads TGTGCCAGCAGCCCCACAGGGGGCGCGTCCTACGAGCAGTACTTC. Translating it yields CASSPTGGASYEQYF. The chain uses TRBV7-8 and TRBJ2-7; TRBD1 matches 9 bases. Germline V gene lookup returns CDR1 SGHVS and CDR2 FQNEAQ. Trimming removed 5 bases from V and 1 base from J; junction bases left unmatched: 6. The CDR3 runs 15 residues.

The chain joins TRBV18 to TRBJ1-5; 8 bases agree with TRBD1. This CDR3 spans 14 amino acids. J gave up 6 bases and V 5 bases, and 6 bases lay outside the gene matches. CDR1 is KGHSH and CDR2 is LQKENI in the germline V gene. CDR3 region: CASSAGGEAQPQHF. The CDR3 nucleotides are TGTGCCAGCTCAGCAGGGGGCGAGGCTCAGCCCCAGCATTTT.

The rearrangement uses TRBV20-1 and TRBJ2-7; D gene uncertain. V was shortened by 0 bases and J by 4 bases, with 4 bases between the two germline ends. Germline CDR1 is DFQATT and CDR2 is SNEGSKA (reference sequence). The CDR3 length is 11 residues. The CDR3 spells CSARDQYEQYF. The CDR3 coding sequence is TGCAGTGCTAGAGATCAATACGAGCAGTACTTC.

This sequence joins TRBV6-4 and TRBJ1-2; 7 bases are a match to TRBD1. Germline CDR1 MRHNA, CDR2 SNTAGT. There are 12 residues in the CDR3. Trimming removed 4 bases from V and 8 bases from J; junction bases left unmatched: 4. CDR3 sequence (DNA): TGTGCCAGCAGTGCTACAGGGGAGGGCTACACCTTC. It translates to CASSATGEGYTF.

The chain recombines TRBV5-1 with TRBJ2-1; D unclear. Germline CDR1 reads SGHRS; CDR2 reads YFSETQ. The CDR3 contains 16 residues. V lost 0 bases and J lost 0, with 10 bases in between. For the CDR3, the DNA is TGCGCCAGCAGCTTGGATTTGCGGAGCTCCTACAATGAGCAGTTCTTC. It encodes CASSLDLRSSYNEQFF.

This sequence joins TRBV5-4 and TRBJ1-3, with a weak D call TRBD1 (6 bases). The V end lost 4 bases, the J end lost 4 bases, and 9 bases lay between the germline ends. This CDR3 has 13 residues. Germline V gene sequence: CDR1 SGHNT, CDR2 YYREEE (reference sequence). CDR3 DNA sequence: TGTGCCAGCAGCCGGGACACCGGAAACACCATATATTTT. Its translation is CASSRDTGNTIYF.

The chain uses TRBV19 and TRBJ1-5; 8 bases are a match to TRBD1. V lost 5 bases, J lost 5 bases, and 11 bases stayed unmatched. Germline CDR1 reads LNHDA; CDR2 reads SQIVND (reference sequence). This CDR3 spans 16 amino acids. CDR3 region: CASSSHQGARDQPQHF. DNA for the CDR3: TGTGCCAGTAGTTCTCACCAGGGGGCGAGGGATCAGCCCCAGCATTTT.

The rearrangement joins TRBV11-2 to TRBJ2-5; tentative D call: TRBD1 (5 bases). Trimming removed 0 bases from V and 6 bases from J, with 8 bases in between. In germline, CDR1 is SGHAT, CDR2 FQNNGV. The CDR3 is made up of 13 amino acids. The CDR3 spells CASSLDREQTQYF. DNA for the CDR3: TGTGCCAGCAGCTTAGACAGGGAACAGACCCAGTACTTC.

The J gene is TRBJ1-5, the V gene TRBV7-2, with 7 bases matching TRBD1. The CDR3 is 14 residues long. The junction had 7 bases not matched to a gene; V was cut back by 3 bases and J by 8 bases. The germline CDR1 and CDR2 sequences are SGHTA and FQGNSA. CDR3 bases: TGTGCCAGCAGCTTGGAGGGGGCAGGGAAGCCCCAGCATTTT. Residues: CASSLEGAGKPQHF. Together with reference TRBV7-2 and TRBJ1-5, the CDR3 gives the full variable domain: GAGVSQSPSNKVTEKGKDVELRCDPISGHTALYWYRQSLGQGLEFLIYFQGNSAPDKSGLPSDRFSAERTGGSVSTLTIQRTQQEDSAVYLCASSLEGAGKPQHFGDGTRLSIL.

CDR3 region: CASSPLGTSTEQYF. The CDR3, as DNA: TGTGCCAGTAGTCCTCTCGGGACTAGCACCGAGCAGTACTTC. The chain couples TRBV19 to TRBJ2-7, with 9 bases identical to TRBD2. The germline CDR1 and CDR2 sequences are LNHDA and SQIVND (reference sequence). J gave up 6 bases and V 5 bases, and 8 bases lay outside the gene matches. This CDR3 has 14 amino acids.

The genes are TRBV6-5 and TRBJ1-5; TRBD1 agrees at 8 bases. V trimming: 5 bases; J trimming: 7 bases; junction bases outside the gene matches: 7. The germline V gene has CDR1 MNHEY and CDR2 SVGAGI. The CDR3 spans 14 residues. The CDR3 loop is CASSNRTGWQPQHF. The CDR3 nucleotides are TGTGCCAGCAGTAACAGGACAGGGTGGCAGCCCCAGCATTTT.

The rearrangement uses TRBV7-9 and TRBJ2-1; unclear D gene. V was trimmed by 5 bases and J by 1 base, leaving 9 bases between them. CDR1 and CDR2 from the germline V gene are SEHNR and FQNEAQ (reference sequence). The CDR3 has 14 amino acids. The DNA for the CDR3 is TGTGCCAGCAGCACCACTTGGTCCTACAATGAGCAGTTCTTC. Translation: CASSTTWSYNEQFF.

The chain combines TRBV3-1 (or the pseudogene TRBV3-2) with TRBJ2-2, with D perhaps matching TRBD2 (5 bases). The CDR3 has 14 residues. The V gene's germline CDR1 is LGHDT and CDR2 YNNKEL (reference sequence). V lost 4 bases and J 6 bases, leaving 12 bases between the germline ends. The CDR3, as DNA: TGTGCCAGCAGCCCGGGGAATTTCGCCGGGGAGCTGTTTTTT. Amino acids: CASSPGNFAGELFF.

This clone was seen more than once but under ten times. J is TRBJ2-2 and V is TRBV27, with D perhaps TRBD2 (7 bases). The CDR3 is 16 amino acids. Germline lookup yields CDR1 MNHEY and CDR2 SMNVEV (reference sequence). V was pared by 6 bases and J by 7 bases, with 21 bases between. The CDR3 DNA sequence: TGTGCCAGCAGAGGCTGGGCGGGGGCCCGGGGCGGGGAGCTGTTTTTT. Amino acid sequence: CASRGWAGARGGELFF.